The 12 T cell receptor beta chains below come from one sample, sequenced in a study of CD8+CD57+ T cells in acquired aplastic anemia. Genomic DNA acted as the template from which TCR beta VDJ combination and CDR3 sequence profiling were carried out. TCRdb re-called the reads with MiXCR, one entry per CDR3 protein. The data hold more than 150,000 distinct CDR3 sequences, with less than 55% observed a single time. The sequenced material came from sorted CD4+, CD8+, or CD8+CD57+ T cells (not recorded which) from PBMCs. These receptors were collected from a human donor in good health.

The table lists this clonotype with a count of one. This chain links TRBV19 with TRBJ2-1; tentatively, D is TRBD1 or TRBD2 (5 bases each). Deletions cut 3 bases from V and 8 bases from J, with 17 bases between. Germline-derived CDR1 and CDR2 are LNHDA and SQIVND (reference sequence). This CDR3 contains 15 residues. For the CDR3, the DNA is TGTGCCAGTAGTATGGCAGGGAGTGGTTACTATGAGCAGTTCTTC. Protein sequence: CASSMAGSGYYEQFF.

This clonotype was seen once. This chain links TRBV4-2 with TRBJ2-3, with TRBD2 as a possible D gene (6 bases). V lost 4 bases and J lost 6, with 20 bases in between. The germline V gene has CDR1 LGHNA and CDR2 YNFKEQ. This CDR3 comprises 16 residues. CDR3 residues: CASSPAGRPDGDTQYF. CDR3 coding DNA: TGTGCCAGCAGCCCGGCGGGACGGCCTGATGGGGATACGCAGTATTTT.

This clonotype was counted many times. The rearrangement uses TRBV6-1 and TRBJ1-5; TRBD1 might be the D (6 bases). Germline CDR1 is MNHNS and CDR2 is SASEGT. Trimming removed 9 bases from V and 1 base from J, with 10 bases in between. The CDR3 runs 13 residues. CDR3 coding DNA: TGTGCCAGTCGGACAGCCAGCAATCAGCCCCAGCATTTT. It specifies CASRTASNQPQHF.

The rearrangement joins TRBV27 to TRBJ2-1, with 10 bases fitting TRBD2. CDR3 length: 16 amino acids. Per the germline V gene, CDR1 is MNHEY and CDR2 is SMNVEV (reference sequence). Losses at the gene ends were 4 bases for V and 0 bases for J; bases not matched to a gene: 3. The chain's CDR3 is CASSSRLAGSYNEQFF. The CDR3 DNA reads TGTGCCAGCAGTTCGCGACTAGCGGGCTCCTACAATGAGCAGTTCTTC.

The chain carries TRBV10-1 and TRBJ2-3; weak D call: TRBD2 (7 bases). Germline CDR1 reads WNHNN; CDR2 reads SYGVQD (reference sequence). The V and J ends lost 7 bases and 4 bases respectively, with 18 bases between them. This CDR3 is 15 amino acids long. The CDR3 DNA is TGCGCCAGCAACGTTCGGGGGGCTAGGTCAGATACGCAGTATTTT. It codes for CASNVRGARSDTQYF.

This clonotype was observed many times. This chain joins TRBV7-2 and TRBJ2-1; D may correspond to TRBD1 or TRBD2 (6 bases each). Germline CDR1 SGHTA, CDR2 FQGNSA. V dropped 5 bases and J dropped 4 bases, with 12 bases sitting between them. The length of the CDR3 is 14 residues. Here the CDR3 reads CASSVKGGYNEQFF. CDR3 bases: TGTGCCAGCAGCGTTAAAGGGGGGTACAATGAGCAGTTCTTC.

This clonotype was observed many times. The chain has TRBV9 and TRBJ2-3; the match to TRBD1 covers 9 bases. The ends lost 4 bases at V and 4 bases at J; junction bases unmatched: 7. Germline V gene data show CDR1 as SGDLS and CDR2 as YYNGEE. CDR3 length equals 15 residues. The CDR3 sequence is CASSIRDRESDTQYF. Here the CDR3 DNA reads TGTGCCAGCAGCATCCGGGACAGGGAGTCAGATACGCAGTATTTT. The full variable domain, completed using reference TRBV9 and TRBJ2-3, is DSGVTQTPKHLITATGQRVTLRCSPRSGDLSVYWYQQSLDQGLQFLIQYYNGEERAKGNILERFSAQQFPDLHSELNLSSLELGDSALYFCASSIRDRESDTQYFGPGTRLTVL.

This clonotype has a count of ten or more. The chain joins TRBV6-1 to TRBJ1-5; no definite D call. Trimming removed 4 bases at V and 1 base at J, with 8 bases between. The CDR3 runs to 14 residues. Per germline, CDR1 MNHNS and CDR2 SASEGT. The CDR3 region has the DNA TGTGCCAGCAGTGGGAGCCAGAGCAATCAGCCCCAGCATTTT. Its protein is CASSGSQSNQPQHF.

The J gene is TRBJ1-5, the V gene TRBV6-1; D gene ambiguous. The CDR3 has 14 amino acids. The V end was cut by 2 bases, the J end by 6 bases, with 11 bases between. Looked up from germline, CDR1 is MNHNS and CDR2 is SASEGT. In DNA, the CDR3 is TGTGCCAGCAGTGAACTGGGAATAGGTCAGCCCCAGCATTTT. Translating it yields CASSELGIGQPQHF.

This clonotype was seen ten or more times. This chain links TRBV3-1 with TRBJ1-6, with D unresolved. CDR1 is LGHDT, CDR2 YNNKEL, per germline (reference sequence). V lost 4 bases, J lost 10 bases, and 14 bases lay in between. This CDR3 spans 14 amino acids. CDR3 DNA: TGTGCCAGCAGCCGAACCCAGTGGGCCTCACCCCTCCACTTT. This sequence encodes CASSRTQWASPLHF. Using reference TRBV3-1 and TRBJ1-6 for the parts outside the CDR3, the full variable domain is DTAVSQTPKYLVTQMGNDKSIKCEQNLGHDTMYWYKQDSKKFLKIMFSYNNKELIINETVPNRFSPKSPDKAHLNLHINSLELGDSAVYFCASSRTQWASPLHFGNGTRLTVT.

The chain uses TRBV2 and TRBJ2-1; D is unclear. The CDR3 loop spans 13 amino acids. Trimming pared 3 bases from V and 6 bases from J, leaving 9 bases between. Germline values: CDR1 SNHLY, CDR2 FYNNEI. The CDR3 region is CASSDDQINEQFF. CDR3 DNA sequence: TGTGCCAGCAGTGACGATCAGATCAATGAGCAGTTCTTC.

This clonotype came up many times. The CDR3 coding sequence is TGTGCCAGCAGTTACGGAAGGGGACTAGCCGGAGAGCAGTACTTC. It encodes CASSYGRGLAGEQYF. The chain recombines TRBV6-5 with TRBJ2-7; 9 nucleotides align to TRBD2. CDR3 length: 15 amino acids. After removal of 2 bases from V and 7 bases from J, the junction contained 9 bases not matched to a gene. The germline V gene has CDR1 MNHEY and CDR2 SVGAGI.